This T cell receptor (beta chain) originates from a study of blood T cell repertoires in COVID-19. Study-wide context: Both acute and convalescent COVID-19 samples were obtained from the United States, Italy and Spain.

TCRdb's copy holds only in-frame clones and misses some; the assay was immunoSEQ multiplex PCR. The table has almost 200,000 clones, over 80% seen once. With 4 bases clipped from V and 2 bases from J, the junction kept 9 bases outside the gene matches. Per the germline V gene, CDR1 is SEHNR and CDR2 is FQNEAQ (reference sequence). This CDR3 region has 16 residues. The TCR sequence derives from a man aged 55 to 70 with COVID-19, enrolled during active disease. The chain joins TRBV7-9 to TRBJ1-1, with TRBD1 matching over 8 bases. Sequencing was performed on peripheral blood. The DNA for the CDR3 is TGTGCCAGCAGCTCCGCCGGGCCAGGGGGCAACACTGAAGCTTTCTTT. Protein sequence: CASSSAGPGGNTEAFF. The full variable domain, with the rest looked up from reference TRBV7-9 and TRBJ1-1, is DTGVSQNPRHKITKRGQNVTFRCDPISEHNRLYWYRQTLGQGPEFLTYFQNEAQLEKSRLLSDRFSAERPKGSFSTLEIQRTEQGDSAMYLCASSSAGPGGNTEAFFGQGTRLTVV.